This T cell receptor beta chain came from a study of T cells in Graves' hyperthyroidism and ophthalmopathy. Overall study results and limits: The authors' 13 V-J model separated ophthalmopathy from stable hyperthyroidism.

This clonotype was recorded many times. Antigen: not known. The CDR3 runs to 12 residues. The V end lost 6 bases, the J end lost 4 bases, and 7 bases lay between the germline ends. Per germline, CDR1 MNHNS and CDR2 SASEGT. Amplified regions were TCR beta CDR3 sequences from RNA transcripts. During a first-round RT-PCR of the TCR CDR3, the HTBI primer set was used. TCRdb fed the multiplex PCR reads into MiXCR, producing one record per CDR3 protein. The sample yields 240,000 or so distinct CDR3 sequences, 16% seen once. The chain links TRBV6-1 to TRBJ2-1; D is undetermined. The source is a woman under 30 with Graves' ophthalmopathy. The sample consisted of blood. The CDR3 region is CASRFSYNEQFF. Written as DNA, the CDR3 is TGTGCCAGCAGGTTCAGTTACAATGAGCAGTTCTTC.